What follows is one TCR beta chain and its context. Its antigen is not known. Germline values: CDR1 MGHRA, CDR2 YSYEKL. The CDR3 has 17 residues. Unmatched junction bases numbered 11, after V lost 0 bases and J lost 10 bases. The entry originates in a study of cytomegalovirus exposure and HLA in healthy donors. Some clones are missing from TCRdb's copy, which holds only in-frame ones; the method was immunoSEQ multiplex PCR. Seen here are roughly 80,000 clones, roughly 91% observed once, and the top ten hold about 2.2%. Study-wide findings and caveats: In vitro confirmation showed a few CMV-associated chains to be CMV antigen specific. Both high specificity and high sensitivity reportedly marked the classifier's diagnosis of cytomegalovirus status. The finding came from a later analysis; first-cohort TCR clusters tended to co-occur in the roughly 110 validation repertoires. The study labeled 164 TCR beta chains cytomegalovirus-associated.

This rearrangement joins TRBV4-1 to TRBJ2-3, with TRBD2 identical over 12 bases. This TCR derives from a man under 40 in good health and CMV-seronegative. The sample comprised PBMCs. CDR3 amino acids: CASSQEGRTSGRPSQYF. CDR3 sequence (DNA): TGCGCCAGCAGCCAAGAAGGGCGTACTAGCGGGAGGCCATCGCAGTATTTT.